The 27 T cell receptor beta chains below all came from one sample that was sequenced in a study of cytomegalovirus exposure and HLA in healthy donors. Primers for the PCR totalled 60 Vbeta and 13 Jbeta. Assay: immunoSEQ multiplex PCR; the TCRdb copy retains only in-frame clones and omits some. The profile covers approximately 100,000 clones, with roughly three quarters appearing a single time and roughly 12% taken by the ten largest. Sequenced material: PBMCs. All receptors come from a middle-aged woman in good health and CMV-seropositive.

This chain uses TRBV9 with TRBJ2-2; TRBD1 aligns across 11 bases. With 5 bases clipped from V and 7 bases from J, the junction kept 10 bases outside the gene matches. Germline CDR1 and CDR2: SGDLS and YYNGEE. This CDR3 has 16 amino acids. CDR3 DNA: TGTGCCAGCAGGAGGGGACAGGGGGACGTCAGCGGGGAGCTGTTTTTT. It encodes CASRRGQGDVSGELFF. The full variable domain, completed using reference TRBV9 and TRBJ2-2, is DSGVTQTPKHLITATGQRVTLRCSPRSGDLSVYWYQQSLDQGLQFLIQYYNGEERAKGNILERFSAQQFPDLHSELNLSSLELGDSALYFCASRRGQGDVSGELFFGEGSRLTVL.

About this clone: One end of the junction is discordant with germline, which a read error may explain. The chain links TRBV7-2 to TRBJ2-1; TRBD2 matches 15 bases. The CDR3 is 14 residues long. Germline V lookup: CDR1 SGHTA, CDR2 FQGNSA. The CDR3 protein is CASSNRTSGGALIF. CDR3 bases: TGTGCCAGCAGCAATAGGACTAGCGGGGGGGCCCTTATCTTC.

V usage is TRBV5-4 and J usage is TRBJ2-1; possible D gene TRBD2, 6 bases. The CDR3 spans 15 residues. Germline lookup yields CDR1 SGHNT and CDR2 YYREEE (reference sequence). Trimming removed 0 bases from V and 1 base from J, with 8 bases in between. The CDR3 reads CASSLGLESYNEQFF. In DNA, the CDR3 is TGTGCCAGCAGCTTGGGACTAGAGTCCTACAATGAGCAGTTCTTC.

This clone was recorded a few times. The chain couples TRBV10-2 to TRBJ2-6; a possible D gene is TRBD1 (6 bases). This CDR3 has 14 residues. Trimming removed 5 bases at V and 2 bases at J, with 7 bases between. Germline CDR1 is WSHSY and CDR2 is SAAADI. CDR3 bases: TGCGCCAGCAGTTACAGGGCTGGGGCCAACGTCCTGACTTTC. It encodes CASSYRAGANVLTF.

The rearrangement joins TRBV6-5 to TRBJ2-5; maybe TRBD2 (7 bases). The CDR3 loop spans 15 amino acids. CDR1 and CDR2 (germline): MNHEY, SVGAGI. Trimming took off 4 bases at V and 2 bases at J, with 14 bases between the two ends. CDR3: CASSWTGGRQETQYF. In DNA, the CDR3 is TGTGCCAGCAGTTGGACGGGGGGCCGGCAAGAGACCCAGTACTTC.

This clone occurred a few times. The chain couples TRBV4-1 to TRBJ1-4; 8 nucleotides line up with TRBD1. CDR3 size: 16 residues. Losses at the gene ends were 1 base for V and 4 bases for J; bases not matched to a gene: 5. CDR1 is MGHRA, CDR2 YSYEKL, per germline. CDR3 nucleotides: TGCGCCAGCAGCCAAGCAGGGGGCACCCTTAATGAAAAACTGTTTTTT. Translation gives CASSQAGGTLNEKLFF.

The chain recombines TRBV10-3 with TRBJ2-3; TRBD2 matches at 10 bases. Germline V gene sequence: CDR1 ENHRY, CDR2 SYGVKD. With V trimmed by 2 bases and J by 2 bases, 7 bases remained unmatched. The CDR3 extends over 17 amino acids. CDR3 bases: TGTGCCATCAGTGAGAGTCTAGCGGGGGTGAACACAGATACGCAGTATTTT. As protein: CAISESLAGVNTDTQYF.

The chain recombines TRBV28 with TRBJ1-4; 7 bases are shared with TRBD1. Trimming took 2 bases from V and 3 from J; bases not matched to a gene: 9. The CDR3 has 17 residues. Germline V lookup: CDR1 MDHEN, CDR2 SYDVKM. The CDR3 nucleotides read TGTGCCAGCAGTTTACCCGGGACAGCTGGGGCTAATGAAAAACTGTTTTTT. Translating it yields CASSLPGTAGANEKLFF.

The V and J genes are TRBV19 and TRBJ2-1; 13 nucleotides line up with TRBD2. The germline gives CDR1 LNHDA, CDR2 SQIVND (reference sequence). The CDR3 loop spans 17 amino acids. V shed 3 bases and J 8 bases; nucleotides not matched to a gene: 10. For the CDR3, the DNA is TGTGCCAGTAGTATGTATCGGACTAGCGGGGGAGAAGATGAGCAGTTCTTC. Its translation: CASSMYRTSGGEDEQFF. Together with reference TRBV19 and TRBJ2-1, the CDR3 gives the full variable domain: DGGITQSPKYLFRKEGQNVTLSCEQNLNHDAMYWYRQDPGQGLRLIYYSQIVNDFQKGDIAEGYSVSREKKESFPLTVTSAQKNPTAFYLCASSMYRTSGGEDEQFFGPGTRLTVL.

The chain has TRBV7-9 and TRBJ2-3; 8 positions agree with TRBD1. This CDR3 is 16 amino acids long. After removal of 6 bases from V and 6 bases from J, the junction contained 14 bases not matched to a gene. Germline CDR1 is SEHNR and CDR2 is FQNEAQ (reference sequence). DNA for the CDR3: TGTGCCAGCAGTTCCTGGGGGGACAGGACCCCGGATACGCAGTATTTT. Protein: CASSSWGDRTPDTQYF. Full variable domain (outside the CDR3, taken from reference TRBV7-9 and TRBJ2-3): DTGVSQNPRHKITKRGQNVTFRCDPISEHNRLYWYRQTLGQGPEFLTYFQNEAQLEKSRLLSDRFSAERPKGSFSTLEIQRTEQGDSAMYLCASSSWGDRTPDTQYFGPGTRLTVL.

This clone was counted between two and nine times. The chain couples TRBV18 to TRBJ1-1; possible D gene TRBD1, 6 bases. Germline V gives CDR1 KGHSH, CDR2 LQKENI. Trimming removed 3 bases from V and 8 bases from J, with 10 bases in between. This CDR3 has 12 amino acids. The CDR3 nucleotides are TGTGCCAGCTCACCTACGAGGGGGGAAGCTTTCTTT. Protein sequence: CASSPTRGEAFF.

This chain uses TRBV5-1 with TRBJ2-3; D may be TRBD2 (6 bases). The germline gives CDR1 SGHRS, CDR2 YFSETQ. Trimming removed 0 bases at V and 0 bases at J, with 8 bases between. The CDR3 is 15 residues long. CDR3 sequence: CASSLGRDSTDTQYF. The CDR3, as DNA: TGCGCCAGCAGCTTGGGGCGGGATAGCACAGATACGCAGTATTTT. Full variable domain (rest looked up from reference TRBV5-1 and TRBJ2-3): KAGVTQTPRYLIKTRGQQVTLSCSPISGHRSVSWYQQTPGQGLQFLFEYFSETQRNKGNFPGRFSGRQFSNSRSEMNVSTLELGDSALYLCASSLGRDSTDTQYFGPGTRLTVL.

V is TRBV25-1 and J is TRBJ1-2; D may be TRBD1 (5 bases). The CDR3 consists of 13 residues. CDR1 is MGHDK and CDR2 is SYGVNS in the germline V gene. Deletions cut 3 bases from V and 4 bases from J, with 9 bases between. This CDR3 reads CASSEDISYGYTF. For the CDR3, the DNA is TGTGCCAGCAGTGAGGACATCTCCTATGGCTACACCTTC.

The chain employs TRBV4-1 and TRBJ1-3, with D uncertain. The V gene's germline CDR1 is MGHRA and CDR2 YSYEKL. The CDR3 is 15 residues long. The germline V and J ends were trimmed by 1 base and 3 bases, with 10 bases remaining between them. The CDR3 nucleotides are TGCGCCAGCAGCCAAGTCACGGGGAGTGGAAACACCATATATTTT. It specifies CASSQVTGSGNTIYF.

There are a few counts of this clone. The V gene is TRBV4-1, the J gene TRBJ1-1; D is perhaps TRBD1 (6 bases). Germline V CDR1 and CDR2: MGHRA, YSYEKL. V was pared by 4 bases and J by 0 bases, with 30 bases between. This CDR3 comprises 21 residues. CDR3: CASSRLPTGNGFRGMNTEAFF. The DNA of the CDR3 is TGCGCCAGCAGCCGTCTACCAACAGGGAATGGATTTAGGGGAATGAACACTGAAGCTTTCTTT.

The rearrangement uses TRBV5-1 and TRBJ1-2, with 7 bases matching TRBD1. The CDR3 totals 13 residues. CDR1 SGHRS and CDR2 YFSETQ come from the germline V gene. V lost 4 bases, J lost 6 bases, and 6 bases stayed unmatched. The CDR3 nucleotides are TGCGCCAGCAGCCTTACAGGGGAAAATGGCTACACCTTC. This translates into CASSLTGENGYTF.

The chain recombines TRBV7-8 with TRBJ1-2, with TRBD1 identical over 9 bases. This CDR3 contains 15 residues. Trimming removed 0 bases from V and 4 bases from J; junction bases left unmatched: 3. Germline assignment: CDR1 SGHVS and CDR2 FQNEAQ. The CDR3 is CASSLAPGQGYGYTF. The CDR3 coding sequence is TGTGCCAGCAGCTTAGCTCCGGGACAGGGCTATGGCTACACCTTC.

This clone was observed a handful of times. J is TRBJ2-7 and V is TRBV6-4; D ambiguous. The CDR3 is 13 amino acids. Germline V gene data show CDR1 as MRHNA and CDR2 as SNTAGT. Trimming shortened V by 6 bases and J by 1 base, and 10 bases separated the two germline ends. This CDR3 is CASSQGASYEQYF. CDR3 DNA: TGTGCCAGCAGCCAAGGAGCGTCCTACGAGCAGTACTTC.

The chain uses TRBV6-1 and TRBJ1-2; D is perhaps TRBD1 (6 bases). V lost 1 base and J lost 6, with 15 bases in between. The CDR3 is made up of 15 amino acids. Germline V lookup: CDR1 MNHNS, CDR2 SASEGT. CDR3 DNA: TGTGCCAGCAGTGAAGAGTGGGGGCGCAGGAATGGCTACACCTTC. Translating it yields CASSEEWGRRNGYTF.

This clone was counted a few times. The V gene is TRBV2, the J gene TRBJ1-1; TRBD1 aligns across 7 bases. CDR3 size: 14 residues. The V gene end was trimmed by 6 bases and the J gene end by 4 bases; junction bases not matched to a gene: 8. Germline values: CDR1 SNHLY, CDR2 FYNNEI. The CDR3 region is CASRRQGVSTEAFF. CDR3 DNA: TGTGCCAGCAGACGACAGGGAGTAAGCACTGAAGCTTTCTTT.

This chain uses TRBV5-6 with TRBJ2-7; D is perhaps TRBD1 (5 bases). The CDR3 is 11 amino acids. V was cut by 3 bases and J by 10 bases, with 11 bases left in between. Germline V gene lookup returns CDR1 SGHDT and CDR2 YYEEEE. The CDR3 sequence: CASSSWGLQYF. CDR3 nucleotides: TGTGCCAGCAGCTCGTGGGGCTTACAGTACTTC.

This clone was seen only a few times. The chain links TRBV29-1 to TRBJ2-2; TRBD1 aligns across 7 bases. Germline trimming cut 5 bases from V and 7 bases from J; bases unmatched to any gene: 10. CDR3 length equals 14 residues. The germline gives CDR1 SQVTM, CDR2 ANQGSEA. The CDR3 spells CSVPRTGLVGELFF. Written as DNA, the CDR3 is TGCAGCGTTCCCCGGACAGGTTTGGTCGGGGAGCTGTTTTTT.

The chain carries TRBV4-1 and TRBJ1-1, with D possibly being TRBD1 (5 bases). CDR3 length: 13 residues. Per germline, CDR1 MGHRA and CDR2 YSYEKL. Trimming left V 6 bases short and J 1 base short, with 9 bases between. For the CDR3, the DNA is TGCGCCAGCAGACTAACAGGGAACACTGAAGCTTTCTTT. Its translation: CASRLTGNTEAFF.

The chain couples TRBV14 to TRBJ2-3; possible D gene TRBD1, 6 bases. The germline V gene has CDR1 SGHDN and CDR2 FVKESK. Trimming took 5 bases from V and 2 from J, leaving 14 bases between them. CDR3 length: 15 residues. The CDR3 DNA reads TGTGCCAGCAGCAACGAGACAGGTTTCACAGATACGCAGTATTTT. Residues: CASSNETGFTDTQYF.

This chain links TRBV7-8 with TRBJ1-6; weak D call: TRBD1 (6 bases). The V end lost 6 bases, the J end lost 10 bases, and 16 bases lay between the germline ends. CDR3 length equals 14 residues. Germline loops: CDR1 SGHVS, CDR2 FQNEAQ. CDR3 DNA sequence: TGTGCCAGCAGATCGACAGGTTTGGTGTCACCCCTCCACTTT. Protein sequence: CASRSTGLVSPLHF.

The chain has TRBV5-6 and TRBJ2-2; TRBD1 agrees at 7 bases. V lost 1 base and J lost 3; bases outside the gene matches: 6. Germline CDR1 is SGHDT and CDR2 is YYEEEE. CDR3 length equals 16 residues. CDR3 bases: TGTGCCAGCAGCTTGTTAGGGGGCTTATACACCGGGGAGCTGTTTTTT. Its protein product is CASSLLGGLYTGELFF.

The V and J genes are TRBV5-1 and TRBJ2-5; D gene uncertain. The germline V and J ends were trimmed by 3 bases and 4 bases, with 10 bases remaining between them. Looked up from germline, CDR1 is SGHRS and CDR2 is YFSETQ. This CDR3 comprises 13 residues. The CDR3 nucleotides are TGCGCCAGCAGCTCCGGCAGAGGAGAGACCCAGTACTTC. It codes for CASSSGRGETQYF.